This T cell receptor beta chain came from a study of T cell repertoires in cytomegalovirus infection. Study summary: Both a matching HLA type and CMV infection were indicated by public TCR beta signatures.

This clonotype was seen more than once but under ten times. Its antigen is undetermined. Using its own MiXCR run on the reads, TCRdb lists one record per CDR3 protein. The sample includes more than 650,000 distinct CDR3 sequences, 35% to 45% of them seen just once. Germline loops: CDR1 DFQATT, CDR2 SNEGSKA (reference sequence). Trimming cost V 1 base and J 3 bases, with 9 bases left between them. The CDR3 loop spans 14 amino acids. Broader study findings: HLA-C-restricted TCR beta clonotypes specific for CMV led the ex vivo response. Summed frequency of shared TCR beta families picked out CMV carriers who also had the relevant HLA.

The sequence was collected from a human donor in good health (CMV status not recorded). Some clones in this sample may be carry-over from other donors' samples. The sequenced sample was PBMCs. The chain combines TRBV20-1 with TRBJ2-2; perhaps TRBD1 as D (5 bases). This CDR3 is CSARAGIDTGELFF. CDR3 DNA: TGCAGTGCTAGAGCAGGGATCGACACCGGGGAGCTGTTTTTT.